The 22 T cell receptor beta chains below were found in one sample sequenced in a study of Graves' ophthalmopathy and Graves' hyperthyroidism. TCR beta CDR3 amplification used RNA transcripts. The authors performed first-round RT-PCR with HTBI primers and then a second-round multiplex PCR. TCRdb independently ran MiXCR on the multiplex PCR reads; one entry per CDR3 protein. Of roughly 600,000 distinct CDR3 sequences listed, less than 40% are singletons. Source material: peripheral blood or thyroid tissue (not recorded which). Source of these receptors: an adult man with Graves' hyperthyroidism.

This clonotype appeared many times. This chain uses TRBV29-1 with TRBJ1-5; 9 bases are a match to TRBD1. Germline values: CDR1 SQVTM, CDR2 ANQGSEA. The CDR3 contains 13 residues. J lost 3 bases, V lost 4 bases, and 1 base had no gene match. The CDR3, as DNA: TGCAGCGTTGGGACAGGGGTCAATCAGCCCCAGCATTTT. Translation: CSVGTGVNQPQHF.

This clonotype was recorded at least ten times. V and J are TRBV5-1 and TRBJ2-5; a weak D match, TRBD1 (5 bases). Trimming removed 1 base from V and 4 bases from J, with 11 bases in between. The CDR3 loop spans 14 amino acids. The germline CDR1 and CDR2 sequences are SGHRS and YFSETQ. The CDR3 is CASSLIGQGETQYF. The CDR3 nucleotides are TGCGCCAGCAGCTTGATCGGGCAGGGAGAGACCCAGTACTTC.

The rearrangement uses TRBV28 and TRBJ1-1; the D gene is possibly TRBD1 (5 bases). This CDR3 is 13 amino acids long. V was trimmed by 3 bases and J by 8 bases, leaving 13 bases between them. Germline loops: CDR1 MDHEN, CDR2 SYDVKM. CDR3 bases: TGTGCCAGCAGTTTCAGTGCAGGGTCCGAAGCTTTCTTT. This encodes CASSFSAGSEAFF.

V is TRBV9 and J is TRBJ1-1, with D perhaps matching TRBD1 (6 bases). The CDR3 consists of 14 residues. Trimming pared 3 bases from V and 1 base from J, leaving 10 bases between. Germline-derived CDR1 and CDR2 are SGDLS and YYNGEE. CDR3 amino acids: CASSATTGNTEAFF. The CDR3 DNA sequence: TGTGCCAGCAGCGCCACGACAGGGAACACTGAAGCTTTCTTT.

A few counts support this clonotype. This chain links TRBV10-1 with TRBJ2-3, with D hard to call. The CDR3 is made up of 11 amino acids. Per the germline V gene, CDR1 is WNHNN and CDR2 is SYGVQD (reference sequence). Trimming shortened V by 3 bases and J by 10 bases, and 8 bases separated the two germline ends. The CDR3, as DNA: TGCGCCAGCAGTGATTCCTATTCGCAGTATTTT. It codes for CASSDSYSQYF.

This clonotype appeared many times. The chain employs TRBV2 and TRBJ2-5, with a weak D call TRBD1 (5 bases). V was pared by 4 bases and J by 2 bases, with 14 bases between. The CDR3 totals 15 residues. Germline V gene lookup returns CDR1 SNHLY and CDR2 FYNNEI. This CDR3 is CASSVGEEWQETQYF. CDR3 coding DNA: TGTGCCAGCAGTGTAGGGGAAGAATGGCAAGAGACCCAGTACTTC.

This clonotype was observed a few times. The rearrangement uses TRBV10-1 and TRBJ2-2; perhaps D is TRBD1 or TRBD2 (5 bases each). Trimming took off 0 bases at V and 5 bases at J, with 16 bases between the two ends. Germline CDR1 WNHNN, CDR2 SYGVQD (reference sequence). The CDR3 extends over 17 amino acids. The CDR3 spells CASSESGAGTVTGELFF. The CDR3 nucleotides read TGCGCCAGCAGTGAGTCCGGCGCCGGGACCGTAACCGGGGAGCTGTTTTTT.

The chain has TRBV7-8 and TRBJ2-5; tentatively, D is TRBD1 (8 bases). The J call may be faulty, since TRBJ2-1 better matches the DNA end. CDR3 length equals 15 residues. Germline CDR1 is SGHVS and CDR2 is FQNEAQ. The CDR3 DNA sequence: TGTGCCAGCAGCATTACAGGGGGGGCCTACAATGAGCAGTTCTTC. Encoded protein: CASSITGGAYNEQFF.

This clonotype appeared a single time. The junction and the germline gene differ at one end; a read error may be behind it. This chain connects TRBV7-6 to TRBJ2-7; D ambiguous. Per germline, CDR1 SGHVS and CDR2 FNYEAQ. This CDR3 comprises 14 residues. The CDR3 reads CTSSQEAGTYEQYF. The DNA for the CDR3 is TGTACCAGCAGCCAAGAGGCAGGCACCTACGAGCAGTACTTC.

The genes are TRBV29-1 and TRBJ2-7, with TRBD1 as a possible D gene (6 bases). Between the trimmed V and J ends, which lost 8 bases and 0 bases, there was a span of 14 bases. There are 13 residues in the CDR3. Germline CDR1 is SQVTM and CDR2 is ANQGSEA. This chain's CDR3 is CSPSGDISYEQYF. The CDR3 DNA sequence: TGCAGCCCCTCAGGGGATATCTCCTACGAGCAGTACTTC.

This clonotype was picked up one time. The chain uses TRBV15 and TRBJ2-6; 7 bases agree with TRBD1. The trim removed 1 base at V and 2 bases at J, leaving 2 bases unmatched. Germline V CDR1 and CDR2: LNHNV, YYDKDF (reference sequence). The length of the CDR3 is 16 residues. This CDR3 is CATSRVTGPGANVLTF. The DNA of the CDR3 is TGTGCCACCAGCAGAGTGACAGGGCCTGGGGCCAACGTCCTGACTTTC.

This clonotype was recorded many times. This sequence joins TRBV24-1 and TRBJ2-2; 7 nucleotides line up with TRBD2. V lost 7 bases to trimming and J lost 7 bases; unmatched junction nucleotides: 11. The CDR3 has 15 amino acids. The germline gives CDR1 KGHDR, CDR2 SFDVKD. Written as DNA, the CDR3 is TGTGCCACCAGAGGCACTAGCGCTTATGACGGGGAGCTGTTTTTT. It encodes CATRGTSAYDGELFF.

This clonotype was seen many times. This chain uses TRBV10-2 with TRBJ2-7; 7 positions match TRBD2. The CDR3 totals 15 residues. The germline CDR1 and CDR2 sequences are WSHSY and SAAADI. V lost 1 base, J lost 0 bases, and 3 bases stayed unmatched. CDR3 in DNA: TGCGCCAGCAGTGAGTTCACTAGCGTCTCCTACGAGCAGTACTTC. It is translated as CASSEFTSVSYEQYF.

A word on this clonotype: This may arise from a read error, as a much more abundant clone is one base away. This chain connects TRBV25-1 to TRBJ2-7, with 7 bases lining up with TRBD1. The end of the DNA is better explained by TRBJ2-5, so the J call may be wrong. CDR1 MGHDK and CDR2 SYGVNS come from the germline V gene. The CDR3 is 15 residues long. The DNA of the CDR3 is TGTGCCAGCAGCTTACCCGGGACAGCACAAGGGACCCAGTACTTC. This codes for CASSLPGTAQGTQYF.

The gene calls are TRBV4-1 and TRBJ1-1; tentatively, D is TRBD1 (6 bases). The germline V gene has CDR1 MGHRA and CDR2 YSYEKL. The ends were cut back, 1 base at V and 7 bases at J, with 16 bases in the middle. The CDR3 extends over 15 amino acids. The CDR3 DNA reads TGCGCCAGCAGCCAAGTCGGCAGGGGCACCAGTGAAGCTTTCTTT. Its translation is CASSQVGRGTSEAFF.

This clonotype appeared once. This CDR3 is CASSSTPTYGYTF. The DNA for the CDR3 is TGCGCCAGCAGCTCGACACCTACCTATGGCTACACCTTC. This sequence joins TRBV5-1 and TRBJ1-2; the D is unclear. CDR1 SGHRS and CDR2 YFSETQ come from the germline V gene. V lost 3 bases to trimming and J lost 4 bases, with 10 bases between them. The length of the CDR3 is 13 residues.

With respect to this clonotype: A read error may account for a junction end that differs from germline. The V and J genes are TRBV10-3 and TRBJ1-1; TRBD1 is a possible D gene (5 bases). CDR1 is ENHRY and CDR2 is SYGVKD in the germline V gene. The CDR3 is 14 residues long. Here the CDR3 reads CASSYSSGSLEAFF. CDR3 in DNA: TGTGCCAGCAGTTACTCTTCAGGGAGTCTGGAAGCTTTCTTT.

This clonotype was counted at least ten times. CDR3 sequence (DNA): TGTGCCAGCAGTTTATGTCGCGAATGCGAGCAGTACTTC. The encoded protein is CASSLCRECEQYF. The J gene is TRBJ2-7, the V gene TRBV12-3 or TRBV12-4; D call uncertain. The CDR3 spans 13 residues. Trimming took 2 bases from V and 6 from J, leaving 11 bases between them.

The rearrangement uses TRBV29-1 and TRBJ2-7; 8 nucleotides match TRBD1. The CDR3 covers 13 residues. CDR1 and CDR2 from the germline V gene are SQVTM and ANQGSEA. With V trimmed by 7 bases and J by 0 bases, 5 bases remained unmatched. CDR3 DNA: TGCAGCGCTCTGACAGGGGCCTCCTACGAGCAGTACTTC. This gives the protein CSALTGASYEQYF.

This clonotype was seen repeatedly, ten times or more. CDR3 bases: TGTGCCAGTAGCCCCCCGGGACAGGCGAATGAAAAACTGTTTTTT. Amino acids: CASSPPGQANEKLFF. The chain couples TRBV19 to TRBJ1-4, with TRBD1 matching 8 bases. CDR3 length: 15 residues. CDR1 and CDR2 from the germline V gene are LNHDA and SQIVND (reference sequence). The J segment lost 5 bases and the V segment lost 6 bases, leaving 8 bases of the junction unmatched.

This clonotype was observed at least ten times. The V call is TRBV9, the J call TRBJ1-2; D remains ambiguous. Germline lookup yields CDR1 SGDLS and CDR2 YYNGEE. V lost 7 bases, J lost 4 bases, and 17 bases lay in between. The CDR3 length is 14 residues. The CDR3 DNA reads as TGTGCCAGCGTTAGACACCCCCTGGGCTATGGCTACACCTTC. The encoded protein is CASVRHPLGYGYTF.

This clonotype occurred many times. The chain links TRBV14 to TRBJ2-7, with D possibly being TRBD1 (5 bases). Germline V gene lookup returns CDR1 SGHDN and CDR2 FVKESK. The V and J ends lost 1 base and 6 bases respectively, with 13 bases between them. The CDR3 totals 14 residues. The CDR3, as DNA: TGTGCCAGCAGCCAAGTGGGCAGGGCTGGCGAGCAGTACTTC. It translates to CASSQVGRAGEQYF.